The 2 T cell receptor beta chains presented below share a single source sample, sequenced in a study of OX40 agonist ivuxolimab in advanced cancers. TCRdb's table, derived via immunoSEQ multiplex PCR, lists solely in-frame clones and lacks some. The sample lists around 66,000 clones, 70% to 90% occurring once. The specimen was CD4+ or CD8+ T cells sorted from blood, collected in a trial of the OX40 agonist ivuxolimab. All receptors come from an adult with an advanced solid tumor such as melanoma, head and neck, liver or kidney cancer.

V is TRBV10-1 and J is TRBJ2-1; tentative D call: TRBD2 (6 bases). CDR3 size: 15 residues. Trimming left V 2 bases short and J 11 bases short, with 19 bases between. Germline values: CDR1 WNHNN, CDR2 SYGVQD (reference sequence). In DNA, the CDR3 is TGCGCCAGCAGTGAGGGAGGGTGGGGAAGGGGACAGCAGTTCTTC. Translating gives CASSEGGWGRGQQFF.

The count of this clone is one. The CDR3 here is CASAGRLINGNQPQHF. Written as DNA, the CDR3 is TGTGCCTCTGCGGGCAGACTTATAAATGGCAATCAGCCCCAGCATTTT. The V gene is TRBV2, the J gene TRBJ1-5; D gene unclear. This CDR3 comprises 16 residues. Trimming removed 11 bases from V and 2 bases from J, with 22 bases in between. Germline CDR1 is SNHLY and CDR2 is FYNNEI.